This T cell receptor (beta chain) was captured in a study of cytomegalovirus exposure and HLA in healthy donors. For the study at large: There were some 81 million unique TCRs (from HLA-typed donors) in an early data release.

Points from the study as a whole: Researchers had no immune exposure information except CMV serostatus available.

PCR was performed using 60 Vbeta and 13 Jbeta primers. The assay was immunoSEQ multiplex PCR, and TCRdb's table has in-frame clones only and misses some. The data hold under 200,000 clones, with about 13% observed a single time. Only a few counts were recorded for this clone. What it binds is unknown. V was pared by 7 bases and J by 2 bases, with 1 base of the junction left unmatched. CDR3 size: 11 residues. The germline V gene encodes CDR1 SQVTM and CDR2 ANQGSEA. The chain carries TRBV29-1 and TRBJ1-2, with 7 positions matching TRBD1. Specimen: PBMCs. The source of this sequence is a man aged 45 to 65 in good health and CMV-seropositive. This CDR3 reads CSGQGNYGYTF. Written as DNA, the CDR3 is TGCAGCGGACAGGGAAACTATGGCTACACCTTC.